This entry describes one TCR beta chain. Germline V gene sequence: CDR1 SGHNT, CDR2 YYREEE (reference sequence). Trimming took 0 bases from V and 5 from J; bases not matched to a gene: 0. CDR3 length equals 14 residues. This sample is part of a study of cytomegalovirus exposure and HLA in healthy donors. Primers included in the PCR were 60 Vbeta and 13 Jbeta primers. The method was immunoSEQ multiplex PCR; TCRdb's version includes in-frame clones alone and lacks a portion of them. The sample carries 90,000 to 100,000 clones, over 50% recorded once. Sequenced material: PBMCs. The clonotype comes from a man aged 30-40 years in good health and CMV-seronegative. The V and J genes are TRBV5-4 and TRBJ2-2; 8 bases agree with TRBD2. CDR3 DNA: TGTGCCAGCAGCTTGGCGGGGGGGACCGGGGAGCTGTTTTTT. Its translation is CASSLAGGTGELFF.